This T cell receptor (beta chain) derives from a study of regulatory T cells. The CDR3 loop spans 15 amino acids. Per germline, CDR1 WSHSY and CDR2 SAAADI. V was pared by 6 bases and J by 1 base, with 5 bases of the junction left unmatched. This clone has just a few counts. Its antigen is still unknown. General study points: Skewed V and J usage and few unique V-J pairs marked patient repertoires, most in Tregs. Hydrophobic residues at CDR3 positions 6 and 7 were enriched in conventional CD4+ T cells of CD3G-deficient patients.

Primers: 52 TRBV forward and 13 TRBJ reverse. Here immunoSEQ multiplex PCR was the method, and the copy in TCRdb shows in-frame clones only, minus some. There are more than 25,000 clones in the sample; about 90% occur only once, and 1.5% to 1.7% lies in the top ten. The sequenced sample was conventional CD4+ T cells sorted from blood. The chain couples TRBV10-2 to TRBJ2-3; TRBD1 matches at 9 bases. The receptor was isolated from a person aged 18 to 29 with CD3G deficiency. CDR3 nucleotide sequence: TGCGCCAGCAGGACGGGACAGGGTGGCACAGATACGCAGTATTTT. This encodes CASRTGQGGTDTQYF.